The clone carrying this T cell receptor beta chain was counted only a few times. The table came from immunoSEQ multiplex PCR; TCRdb's copy has only in-frame clones and leaves some out. The data show tens of thousands of clones, over 85% seen once. The data stem from a study of control samples from healthy donors and cancer patients. Sequenced input: blood. This receptor was obtained from a woman aged 30 to 39 in good health.

CDR3: CASSHRGGGTEAFF. The CDR3, as DNA: TGTGCCAGCAGCCACAGGGGAGGCGGAACTGAAGCTTTCTTT. The chain combines TRBV7-2 with TRBJ1-1; 7 nucleotides match TRBD1. The CDR3 runs to 14 residues. Trimming at V came to 5 bases and at J to 5 bases, leaving 8 bases not matched to a gene. Per the germline V gene, CDR1 is SGHTA and CDR2 is FQGNSA. Based on the CDR3 plus reference TRBV7-2 and TRBJ1-1, the full variable domain is GAGVSQSPSNKVTEKGKDVELRCDPISGHTALYWYRQSLGQGLEFLIYFQGNSAPDKSGLPSDRFSAERTGGSVSTLTIQRTQQEDSAVYLCASSHRGGGTEAFFGQGTRLTVV.